This TCR beta chain was documented in a study of cytomegalovirus exposure and HLA in healthy donors. Study-wide background: From donors who were HLA-typed, an early data release held 80 million to 85 million unique TCRs. Whole-study results and caveats: It was taken for granted in presence/absence analyses that sequencing depth across donors was roughly uniform. Previously analyzed data showed that most TCR beta V segments were productive at a frequency of about 87% or about 30%.

On this clone: Antigen specificity is unknown.

Researchers ran the PCR with 60 Vbeta and 13 Jbeta primers. The table came from immunoSEQ multiplex PCR; TCRdb's copy has only in-frame clones and leaves some out. This table holds more than 95,000 clones, about 71% found once. Germline CDR1 is MDHEN and CDR2 is SYDVKM. The CDR3 is 12 residues long. The V end lost 7 bases, the J end lost 8 bases, and 11 bases lay between the germline ends. Donors counted as nominally healthy when sampled, yet unrecorded immune exposures were likely. The rearrangement uses TRBV28 and TRBJ1-4; TRBD1 might be the D (6 bases). The source material was PBMCs. This TCR derives from a woman aged 50 to 60 in good health and CMV-seronegative. DNA of the CDR3: TGTGCCAGCATGGGCAGGGGAGAAAAACTGTTTTTT. Translation: CASMGRGEKLFF.